This TCR beta chain was documented in a study of shared clonotypes between healthy human individuals. Study-wide background: Every donor yielded three CD4 naive, three CD4 memory, two CD8 naive and one CD8 memory plate.

V lost 7 bases and J lost 8, with 24 bases in between. CDR1 is SQVTM, CDR2 ANQGSEA, per germline. The CDR3 runs 15 residues. Findings and limits, study-wide: The researchers took only blood, and tissue repertoires probably look different.

As to this clone: The antigen is unknown.

Template for every sorted-subset replicate PCR totaled about 200 ng DNA, 25,000 to 35,000 T cell genomes. The repertoire was sequenced with immunoSEQ multiplex PCR; TCRdb's copy has only in-frame clones and lacks some. The table shows more than 2 million clones, with approximately 94% occurring only once. CD45RO-negative, CCR7-selected cells formed the naive CD8 fraction, which excluded terminally differentiated effector memory CD45RA+ cells. Caucasian adults living in Nashville, Tennessee, provided all samples. Sequences were obtained from naive CD8+ T cells sorted from blood. The V gene is TRBV29-1, the J gene TRBJ2-1; a possible D gene is TRBD1 (6 bases). The clonotype originates from a man between 18 and 29 years old in good health. This chain's CDR3 is CSAEITGKGSDEQFF. CDR3 nucleotides: TGCAGCGCCGAAATAACAGGGAAAGGATCCGATGAGCAGTTCTTC.